This TCR beta chain was sequenced for a study of CD8 T cells in ankylosing spondylitis. With molecular barcodes, quantitative 5'-RACE was used to make the TCR beta libraries. TCRdb reprocessed the 5' RACE reads with MiXCR, giving one entry per CDR3 protein. The table lists about 420,000 distinct CDR3 sequences, around 22% of them singletons. Details on this clonotype: What it recognizes is unknown.

Trimming removed 2 bases at V and 6 bases at J, with 13 bases between. Germline CDR1 MNHNS, CDR2 SASEGT. This CDR3 contains 14 residues. Findings of the study overall: Earlier studies detected some motif variants in reactive arthritis synovial fluid and blood. Clones tied to disease were said to be significantly enriched in matched ankylosing spondylitis synovial fluid. Made up of about eight highly homologous variants, a TCR beta motif appeared characteristic of ankylosing spondylitis blood. Peripheral blood samples showed relatively rare disease-linked clones, and these clones were CD8+.

The clonotype comes from a male donor with ankylosing spondylitis. Material for sequencing was blood, either unsorted or a sorted T cell fraction (not recorded which). The chain employs TRBV6-1 and TRBJ1-2; D may be TRBD1 (6 bases). This CDR3 reads CASSELTGIDGYTF. CDR3 sequence (DNA): TGTGCCAGCAGTGAATTAACAGGGATCGATGGCTACACCTTC.